The sequence of this T cell receptor beta chain was determined in a study of metastatic and nonmetastatic thyroid tumors. Overall study context: Repertoires from malignant and benign thyroid patients were compared across blood and tumor or nodule tissue. Findings of the study overall: Versus benign nodules, malignant thyroid tumors reportedly had significantly higher TCR beta diversity, in blood and tumor.

This clone was seen many times. Its antigen is unidentified. Looked up from germline, CDR1 is SGHTA and CDR2 is FQGNSA. V trimming: 0 bases; J trimming: 3 bases; junction bases outside the gene matches: 5. CDR3 length equals 16 residues. How the authors handled the data: Construction of a distant-metastasis classifier for papillary thyroid cancer relied on CDR3 differences across clinicopathological groups. TCRdb re-analyzed the PCR reads through MiXCR. These V and J calls are TCRdb output, not the study's own analysis. The table shows over 25,000 clones, with more than 13% occurring only once. Ahead of thyroid surgery, no patient had received treatment of any kind.

The chain joins TRBV7-2 to TRBJ1-3; 7 bases match TRBD1. The material sequenced was blood. The source of this sequence is a female donor with papillary thyroid cancer or a benign thyroid nodule (not recorded which). Some clones in this sample may be carry-over from other donors' samples. CDR3 bases: TGTGCCAGCAGCTTAGCGGGGACAGTCGATGGAAACACCATATATTTT. This encodes CASSLAGTVDGNTIYF.